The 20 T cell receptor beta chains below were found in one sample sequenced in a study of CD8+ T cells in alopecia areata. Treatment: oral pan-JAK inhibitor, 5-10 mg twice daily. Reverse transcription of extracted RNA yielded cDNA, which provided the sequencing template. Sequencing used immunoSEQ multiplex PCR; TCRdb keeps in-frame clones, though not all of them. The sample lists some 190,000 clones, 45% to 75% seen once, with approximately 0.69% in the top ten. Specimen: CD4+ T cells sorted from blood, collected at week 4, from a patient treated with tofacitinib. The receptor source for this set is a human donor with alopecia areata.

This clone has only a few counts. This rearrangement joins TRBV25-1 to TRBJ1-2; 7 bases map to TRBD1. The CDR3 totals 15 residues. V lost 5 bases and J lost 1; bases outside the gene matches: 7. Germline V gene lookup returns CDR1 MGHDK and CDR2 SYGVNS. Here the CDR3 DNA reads TGTGCCAGCAGTTCGGGGCAGGGGGATAACTATGGCTACACCTTC. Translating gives CASSSGQGDNYGYTF.

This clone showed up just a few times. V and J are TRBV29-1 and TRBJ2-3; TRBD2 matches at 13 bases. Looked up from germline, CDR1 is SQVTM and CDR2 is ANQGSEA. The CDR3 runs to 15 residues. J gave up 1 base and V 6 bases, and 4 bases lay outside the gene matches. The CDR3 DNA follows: TGCAGCGTAGCCGGGACTAGCGGGGGCACAGATACGCAGTATTTT. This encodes CSVAGTSGGTDTQYF.

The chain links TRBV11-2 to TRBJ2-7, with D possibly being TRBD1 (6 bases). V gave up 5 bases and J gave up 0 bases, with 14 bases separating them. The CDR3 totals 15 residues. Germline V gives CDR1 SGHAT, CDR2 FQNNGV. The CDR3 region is CASSARQVSSYEQYF. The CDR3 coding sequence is TGTGCCAGCAGCGCTAGACAGGTCTCCTCCTACGAGCAGTACTTC. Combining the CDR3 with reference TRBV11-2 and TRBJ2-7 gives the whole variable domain EAGVAQSPRYKIIEKRQSVAFWCNPISGHATLYWYQQILGQGPKLLIQFQNNGVVDDSQLPKDRFSAERLKGVDSTLKIQPAKLEDSAVYLCASSARQVSSYEQYFGPGTRLTVT.

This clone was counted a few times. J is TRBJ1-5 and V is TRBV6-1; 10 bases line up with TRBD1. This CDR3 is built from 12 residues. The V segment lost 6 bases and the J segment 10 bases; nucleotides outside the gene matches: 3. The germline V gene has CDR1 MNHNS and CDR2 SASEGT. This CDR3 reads CASRLTGGPQHF. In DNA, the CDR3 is TGTGCCAGCAGGCTGACAGGGGGCCCCCAGCATTTT.

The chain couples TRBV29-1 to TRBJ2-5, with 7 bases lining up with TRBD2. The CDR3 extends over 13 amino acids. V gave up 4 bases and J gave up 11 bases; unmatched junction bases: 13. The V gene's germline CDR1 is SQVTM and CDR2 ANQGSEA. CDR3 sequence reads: CSVATLERGEQYF. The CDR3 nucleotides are TGCAGCGTTGCAACACTAGAGCGGGGAGAGCAGTACTTC.

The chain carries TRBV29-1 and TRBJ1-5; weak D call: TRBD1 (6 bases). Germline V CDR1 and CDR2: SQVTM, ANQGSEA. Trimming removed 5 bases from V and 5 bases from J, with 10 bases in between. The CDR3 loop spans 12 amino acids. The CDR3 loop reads CSVSEGDQPQHF. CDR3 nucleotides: TGCAGCGTTTCGGAGGGGGATCAGCCCCAGCATTTT. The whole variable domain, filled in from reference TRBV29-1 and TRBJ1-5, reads SAVISQKPSRDICQRGTSLTIQCQVDSQVTMMFWYRQQPGQSLTLIATANQGSEATYESGFVIDKFPISRPNLTFSTLTVSNMSPEDSSIYLCSVSEGDQPQHFGDGTRLSIL.

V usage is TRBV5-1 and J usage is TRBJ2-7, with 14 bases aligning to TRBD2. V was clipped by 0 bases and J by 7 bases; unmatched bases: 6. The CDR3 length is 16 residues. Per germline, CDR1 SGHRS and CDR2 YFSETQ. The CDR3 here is CASSLETGLAGAEQYF. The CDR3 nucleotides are TGCGCCAGCAGCTTGGAAACGGGACTAGCGGGAGCTGAGCAGTACTTC. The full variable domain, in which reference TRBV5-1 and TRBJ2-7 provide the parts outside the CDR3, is KAGVTQTPRYLIKTRGQQVTLSCSPISGHRSVSWYQQTPGQGLQFLFEYFSETQRNKGNFPGRFSGRQFSNSRSEMNVSTLELGDSALYLCASSLETGLAGAEQYFGPGTRLTVT.

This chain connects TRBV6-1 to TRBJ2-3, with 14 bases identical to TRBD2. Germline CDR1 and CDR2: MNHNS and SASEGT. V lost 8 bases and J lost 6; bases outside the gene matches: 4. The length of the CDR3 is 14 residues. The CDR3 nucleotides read TGTGCCAGCTCAAGGACTAGCGGGAGGGATACGCAGTATTTT. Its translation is CASSRTSGRDTQYF.

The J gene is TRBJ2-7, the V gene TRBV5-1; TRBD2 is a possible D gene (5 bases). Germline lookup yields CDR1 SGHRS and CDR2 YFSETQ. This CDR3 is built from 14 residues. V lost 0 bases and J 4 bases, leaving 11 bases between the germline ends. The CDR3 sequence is CASSLEAPGYEQYF. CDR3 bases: TGCGCCAGCAGCTTGGAAGCTCCGGGATACGAGCAGTACTTC.

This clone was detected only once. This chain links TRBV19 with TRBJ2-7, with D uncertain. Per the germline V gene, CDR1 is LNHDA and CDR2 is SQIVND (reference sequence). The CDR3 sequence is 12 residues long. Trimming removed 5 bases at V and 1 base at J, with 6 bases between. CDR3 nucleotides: TGTGCCAGTAGTGCTCGGTCCTACGAGCAGTACTTC. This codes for CASSARSYEQYF.

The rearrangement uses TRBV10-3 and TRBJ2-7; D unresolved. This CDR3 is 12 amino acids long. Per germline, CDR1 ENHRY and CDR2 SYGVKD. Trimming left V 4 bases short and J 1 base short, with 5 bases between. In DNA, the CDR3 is TGTGCCATCAGTGGCCAATCCTACGAGCAGTACTTC. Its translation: CAISGQSYEQYF.

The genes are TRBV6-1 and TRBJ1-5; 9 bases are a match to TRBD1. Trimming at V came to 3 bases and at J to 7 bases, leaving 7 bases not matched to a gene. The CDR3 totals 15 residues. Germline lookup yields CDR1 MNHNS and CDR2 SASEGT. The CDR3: CASSDSDRGQQPQHF. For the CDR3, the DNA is TGTGCCAGCAGTGACTCGGACAGGGGCCAACAGCCCCAGCATTTT.

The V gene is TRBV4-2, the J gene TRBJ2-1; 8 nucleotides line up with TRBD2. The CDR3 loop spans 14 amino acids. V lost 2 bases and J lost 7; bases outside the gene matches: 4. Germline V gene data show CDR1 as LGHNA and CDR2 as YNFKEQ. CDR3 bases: TGTGCCAGCAGCCAATTAGCGGGGATGAATGAGCAGTTCTTC. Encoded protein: CASSQLAGMNEQFF.

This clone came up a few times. The CDR3 loop reads CATSVVPGGGTEAFF. The CDR3, as DNA: TGTGCCACCAGCGTAGTCCCTGGCGGGGGCACTGAAGCTTTCTTT. The genes are TRBV15 and TRBJ1-1, with D perhaps matching TRBD1 (5 bases). CDR1 is LNHNV, CDR2 YYDKDF, per germline (reference sequence). This CDR3 spans 15 amino acids. V shed 5 bases and J shed 4 bases, with 17 bases lying between them.

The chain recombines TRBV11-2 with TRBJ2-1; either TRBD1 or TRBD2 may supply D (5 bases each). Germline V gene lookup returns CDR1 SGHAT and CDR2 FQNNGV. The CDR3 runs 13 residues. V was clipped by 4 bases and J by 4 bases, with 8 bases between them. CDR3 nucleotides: TGTGCCAGCAGCTCCGGGGCATACAATGAGCAGTTCTTC. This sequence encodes CASSSGAYNEQFF. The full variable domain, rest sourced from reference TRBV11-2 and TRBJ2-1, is EAGVAQSPRYKIIEKRQSVAFWCNPISGHATLYWYQQILGQGPKLLIQFQNNGVVDDSQLPKDRFSAERLKGVDSTLKIQPAKLEDSAVYLCASSSGAYNEQFFGPGTRLTVL.

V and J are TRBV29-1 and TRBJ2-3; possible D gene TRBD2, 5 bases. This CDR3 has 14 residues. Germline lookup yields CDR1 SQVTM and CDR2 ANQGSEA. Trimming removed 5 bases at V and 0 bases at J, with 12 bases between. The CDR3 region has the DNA TGCAGCGTTCAGGAGCGGATGAGCACAGATACGCAGTATTTT. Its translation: CSVQERMSTDTQYF.

DNA of the CDR3: TGTGCCAGCAGCTTCCGACTAGCGGGGCGCTCCTACAATGAGCAGTTCTTC. This translates into CASSFRLAGRSYNEQFF. The V call is TRBV5-6, the J call TRBJ2-1, with TRBD2 matching 11 bases. Germline loops: CDR1 SGHDT, CDR2 YYEEEE. The CDR3 runs 17 residues. Losses at the gene ends were 2 bases for V and 0 bases for J; bases not matched to a gene: 4.

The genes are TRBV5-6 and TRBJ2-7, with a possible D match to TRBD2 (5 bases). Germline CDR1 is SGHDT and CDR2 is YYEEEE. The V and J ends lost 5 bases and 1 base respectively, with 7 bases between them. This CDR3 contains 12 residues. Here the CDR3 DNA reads TGTGCCAGCAGTTGGGAGTCCTACGAGCAGTACTTC. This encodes CASSWESYEQYF.

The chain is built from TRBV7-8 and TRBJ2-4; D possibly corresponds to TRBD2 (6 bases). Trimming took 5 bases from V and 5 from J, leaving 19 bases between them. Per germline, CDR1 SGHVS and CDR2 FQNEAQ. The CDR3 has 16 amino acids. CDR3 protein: CASSHPTGGGENIQYF. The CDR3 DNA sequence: TGTGCCAGCAGCCACCCCACAGGAGGAGGGGAAAACATTCAGTACTTC.

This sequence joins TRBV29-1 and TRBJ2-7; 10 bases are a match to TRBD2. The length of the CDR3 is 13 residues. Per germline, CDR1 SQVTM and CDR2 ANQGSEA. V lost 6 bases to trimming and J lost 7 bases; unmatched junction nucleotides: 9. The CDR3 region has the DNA TGCAGCGTCAGCGGGAGGGCGGTAATAGAGCAGTACTTC. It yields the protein CSVSGRAVIEQYF.